These 10 T cell receptor beta chains share one sample of origin, sequenced in a study of Ad26.COV2.S vaccination and SARS-CoV-2 variants (dated by TCRdb to 2020 to 2022). Library generation was performed with the immunoSEQ multiplex PCR assay. The table comes from immuneACCESS by way of TCRdb, which keeps in-frame sequences with V and J called. Part of the clones is missing from these tables; in studies checked, under half for an unresolved V gene and the rest for unknown reasons. The sample has approximately 460,000 clones on record, about 88% of them singletons. The top ten hold under 2% of the sample. Taken with the paper, the label for treatment or condition translates to: about 20 received Ad26.COV2.S at low or high dose, single or two shots; about 5 received placebo; per-sample allocation not given. For vaccine and placebo recipients, the sequenced repertoires came from samples collected on day 63 after the first injection.

Sequencing used peripheral blood, obtained in a trial of Ad26.COV2.S vaccine versus placebo. The source is a person between 18 and 59 years old who received the Ad26.COV2.S COVID-19 vaccine or a placebo.

The chain joins TRBV28 to TRBJ2-7; TRBD2 might be the D (5 bases). Germline CDR1 and CDR2: MDHEN and SYDVKM. Trimming removed 3 bases at V and 3 bases at J, with 12 bases between. The CDR3 contains 14 residues. The CDR3 bases are TGTGCCAGCAGTTTCCGGGCGGGTCTCTACGAGCAGTACTTC. Amino acid sequence: CASSFRAGLYEQYF.

The rearrangement links TRBV18 to TRBJ1-3, with TRBD1 identical over 9 bases. The germline CDR1 and CDR2 sequences are KGHSH and LQKENI. The length of the CDR3 is 17 residues. J lost 1 base, V lost 2 bases, and 6 bases had no gene match. CDR3: CASSPTNRGPSGNTIYF. In DNA form, the CDR3 reads TGTGCCAGCTCACCAACAAACAGGGGGCCATCTGGAAACACCATATATTTT.

For the CDR3, the DNA is TGCGCCAGCAGCCAAGATTACGGGTATCAGCCCCAGCATTTT. Translating gives CASSQDYGYQPQHF. The rearrangement links TRBV4-3 to TRBJ1-5; D gene ambiguous. The V and J ends lost 0 bases and 5 bases respectively, with 8 bases between them. CDR1 and CDR2 from the germline V gene are LGHNA and YSLEER. The CDR3 covers 14 residues.

The chain employs TRBV19 and TRBJ2-3; 13 nucleotides line up with TRBD2. The trim removed 10 bases at V and 3 bases at J, leaving 7 bases unmatched. The germline gives CDR1 LNHDA, CDR2 SQIVND (reference sequence). The CDR3 spans 15 residues. The chain's CDR3 is CATTRLAGGTDTQYF. Written as DNA, the CDR3 is TGTGCCACCACCCGACTAGCGGGAGGTACAGATACGCAGTATTTT.

Worth noting for this clone: This CDR3 is also generated by other DNA sequences in the sample. V usage is TRBV7-3 and J usage is TRBJ1-1; D is unresolved. The germline gives CDR1 SGHTA, CDR2 FQGTGA. The CDR3 contains 13 residues. The germline V and J ends were trimmed by 3 bases and 0 bases, with 5 bases remaining between them. The CDR3 is CASSFGMNTEAFF. The CDR3 DNA is TGTGCCAGCAGCTTTGGCATGAACACTGAAGCTTTCTTT.

This sequence joins TRBV11-3 and TRBJ2-3; D is possibly TRBD2 (6 bases). Germline CDR1 and CDR2: SGHNT and YENEEA. The germline V and J ends were trimmed by 5 bases and 3 bases, with 15 bases remaining between them. The CDR3 has 15 residues. This chain's CDR3 is CASSPLGLETDTQYF. In nucleotides, the CDR3 is TGTGCCAGCAGCCCCCTGGGACTTGAGACAGATACGCAGTATTTT.

V usage is TRBV7-9 and J usage is TRBJ2-5, with D hard to call. The CDR3 has 12 residues. The germline gives CDR1 SEHNR, CDR2 FQNEAQ (reference sequence). The V and J ends lost 3 bases and 5 bases respectively, with 7 bases between them. The CDR3, as DNA: TGTGCCAGCAGCTTTACTAAGGAGACCCAGTACTTC. Its translation is CASSFTKETQYF.

The chain is built from TRBV27 and TRBJ2-3; 8 bases align to TRBD1. Germline V gives CDR1 MNHEY, CDR2 SMNVEV (reference sequence). The CDR3 is made up of 15 amino acids. V was clipped by 3 bases and J by 3 bases; unmatched bases: 5. The CDR3 is CASSFGRGPTDTQYF. CDR3 nucleotides: TGTGCCAGCAGTTTTGGCAGGGGGCCAACAGATACGCAGTATTTT.

The chain joins TRBV15 to TRBJ2-1; D unclear. Trimming removed 5 bases from V and 4 bases from J, with 9 bases in between. Germline assignment: CDR1 LNHNV and CDR2 YYDKDF (reference sequence). The CDR3 spans 13 residues. The CDR3: CATSAREYNEQFF. CDR3 nucleotide sequence: TGTGCCACCAGCGCCCGCGAGTACAATGAGCAGTTCTTC. The whole variable domain, remainder taken from reference TRBV15 and TRBJ2-1, is DAMVIQNPRYQVTQFGKPVTLSCSQTLNHNVMYWYQQKSSQAPKLLFHYYDKDFNNEADTPDNFQSRRPNTSFCFLDIRSPGLGDTAMYLCATSAREYNEQFFGPGTRLTVL.

The rearrangement uses TRBV10-3 and TRBJ1-4, with D possibly being TRBD1 (6 bases). Trimming stripped 5 bases from V and 5 bases from J, with 12 bases between. Germline assignment: CDR1 ENHRY and CDR2 SYGVKD. The CDR3 covers 14 residues. DNA of the CDR3: TGTGCCATCAGTCCCGGGACAAGAAATGAAAAACTGTTTTTT. This translates into CAISPGTRNEKLFF.